This is a list of T cell receptor beta chains from one sample in a study of blood T cell repertoires in COVID-19. Profiling relied on immunoSEQ multiplex PCR, and the TCRdb table lists in-frame clones only, not all of them. The profile shows about 49,000 clones, roughly 82% of them singletons. The sequenced sample consisted of peripheral blood. Receptors originate from a woman aged 60-75 years with acute or convalescent COVID-19. CDR3s include the opening cysteine and the closing phenylalanine or tryptophan. D genes are given only for firm matches. Part of the rows lack a size; the others show once, few, many or a class for expanded clones.

j_call: TRBJ2-3; clone_size: once; v_call: TRBV3-1/TRBV3-2; d_call: -; cdr3_nt: TGTGCCAGCAGCCAATTAAGGGGGGGCTCGGCGCAGTATTTT; cdr3_aa: CASSQLRGGSAQYF
j_call: TRBJ1-5; clone_size: few; v_call: TRBV15; d_call: -; cdr3_nt: TGTGCCACCAGCAGGGGACAAAGTAGCAATCAGCCCCAGCATTTT; cdr3_aa: CATSRGQSSNQPQHF
j_call: TRBJ2-2; clone_size: -; v_call: TRBV7-8; d_call: TRBD2; cdr3_nt: TGTGCCAGCAGCTTAGTTTCGGGTATACTAGCGGGTTATTTTAATTTGGGGGAGCTGTTTTTT; cdr3_aa: CASSLVSGILAGYFNLGELFF
j_call: TRBJ2-4; clone_size: -; v_call: TRBV19; d_call: TRBD2; cdr3_nt: TGTGCCAGTAGTCCCAACCGCCTAGCGGGGGCCGGAGGTGACATTCAGTACTTC; cdr3_aa: CASSPNRLAGAGGDIQYF
j_call: TRBJ1-5; clone_size: -; v_call: TRBV24-1; d_call: -; cdr3_nt: TGTGCCACCAGTGATGCAGGGTGGTCAGGTCAGCCCCAGCATTTT; cdr3_aa: CATSDAGWSGQPQHF
j_call: TRBJ1-1; clone_size: -; v_call: TRBV2; d_call: TRBD1; cdr3_nt: TGTGCCAGCATTTCCGACAGGGGCAACACTGAAGCTTTCTTT; cdr3_aa: CASISDRGNTEAFF
j_call: TRBJ2-5; clone_size: -; v_call: TRBV15; d_call: -; cdr3_nt: TGTGCCACCAGCAGAGATAACGGGGGATTGAAGACCCAGTACTTC; cdr3_aa: CATSRDNGGLKTQYF
j_call: TRBJ1-2; clone_size: few; v_call: TRBV3-1/TRBV3-2; d_call: -; cdr3_nt: TGTGCCAGCAGCCATCGGAGGGGTGGGTCGTACGCTAACTATGGCTACACCTTC; cdr3_aa: CASSHRRGGSYANYGYTF
j_call: TRBJ1-2; clone_size: -; v_call: TRBV2; d_call: -; cdr3_nt: TGTGCCAGCAGGGAGAGTCGGACGGGATCCGACTACTTC; cdr3_aa: CASRESRTGSDYF
j_call: TRBJ1-6; clone_size: -; v_call: TRBV5-1; d_call: -; cdr3_nt: TGCGCCAGCACACCTGAGGGTATTTCCTATAATTCACCCCTCCACTTT; cdr3_aa: CASTPEGISYNSPLHF
j_call: TRBJ2-2; clone_size: -; v_call: TRBV28; d_call: TRBD2; cdr3_nt: TGTGCCAGCAGTTTACCGGGACTAGCGGGGGGGCGTGACACCGGGGAGCTGTTTTTT; cdr3_aa: CASSLPGLAGGRDTGELFF
j_call: TRBJ1-1; clone_size: -; v_call: TRBV6-1; d_call: -; cdr3_nt: TGTGCCAGCAGTGAGGGGGCGAGGACTGAAGCTTTCTTT; cdr3_aa: CASSEGARTEAFF
j_call: TRBJ1-4; clone_size: -; v_call: TRBV7-8; d_call: -; cdr3_nt: TGTGCCAGCAGCTCCGACAGGACAACTAATGAAAAACTGTTTTTT; cdr3_aa: CASSSDRTTNEKLFF
j_call: TRBJ1-2; clone_size: once; v_call: TRBV5-5; d_call: TRBD1; cdr3_nt: TGTGCCAGCAGCCTGGGACAGGGGTGGGACTATGGCTACACCTTC; cdr3_aa: CASSLGQGWDYGYTF
j_call: TRBJ2-5; clone_size: -; v_call: TRBV2; d_call: TRBD2; cdr3_nt: TGTGCCAGCAGAGATGCGGGACTAGCTTCCTCGGCGACCCAGTACTTC; cdr3_aa: CASRDAGLASSATQYF
j_call: TRBJ1-5; clone_size: -; v_call: TRBV19; d_call: -; cdr3_nt: TGTGCCAGTAGGCAACCCCCAGGGGATCGTCAGCCCCAGCATTTT; cdr3_aa: CASRQPPGDRQPQHF
j_call: TRBJ2-7; clone_size: -; v_call: TRBV5-6; d_call: -; cdr3_nt: TGTGCCAGCAGCTTGTTGTACAGTTCCTACGAGCAGTACTTC; cdr3_aa: CASSLLYSSYEQYF
j_call: TRBJ2-1; clone_size: -; v_call: TRBV14; d_call: TRBD2; cdr3_nt: TGTGCCAGCAGCCAAGGCCTAGCGGGGAATGAGCAGTTCTTC; cdr3_aa: CASSQGLAGNEQFF
j_call: TRBJ1-5; clone_size: -; v_call: TRBV7-2; d_call: -; cdr3_nt: TGTGCCAGCAGCCCCTTGCCCCCGGGATTAAGGAATCAGCCCCAGCATTTT; cdr3_aa: CASSPLPPGLRNQPQHF
j_call: TRBJ1-5; clone_size: -; v_call: TRBV30; d_call: -; cdr3_nt: TGTGCCTGGAGTGTAAAGGGGAACCAGCCCCAGCATTTT; cdr3_aa: CAWSVKGNQPQHF
j_call: TRBJ2-4; clone_size: -; v_call: TRBV3-1/TRBV3-2; d_call: -; cdr3_nt: TGTGCCAGCAGCCGGCAGGGGGGTCGTGTCGCAAAAAACATTCAGTACTTC; cdr3_aa: CASSRQGGRVAKNIQYF